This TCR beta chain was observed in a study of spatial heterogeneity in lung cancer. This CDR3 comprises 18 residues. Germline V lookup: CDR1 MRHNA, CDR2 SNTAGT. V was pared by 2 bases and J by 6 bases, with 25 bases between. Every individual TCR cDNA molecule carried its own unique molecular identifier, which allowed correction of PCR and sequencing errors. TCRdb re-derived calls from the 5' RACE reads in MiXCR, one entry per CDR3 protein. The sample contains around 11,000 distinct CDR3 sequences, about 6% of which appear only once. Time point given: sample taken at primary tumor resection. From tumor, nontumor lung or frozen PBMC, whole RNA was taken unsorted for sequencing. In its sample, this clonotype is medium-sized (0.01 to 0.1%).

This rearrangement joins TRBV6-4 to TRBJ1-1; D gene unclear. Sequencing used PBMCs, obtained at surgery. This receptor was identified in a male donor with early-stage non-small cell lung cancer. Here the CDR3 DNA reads TGTGCCAGCAGTGACCCGAGGATAAAAGGGAAGGTCGGCGCTGAAGCTTTCTTT. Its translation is CASSDPRIKGKVGAEAFF.